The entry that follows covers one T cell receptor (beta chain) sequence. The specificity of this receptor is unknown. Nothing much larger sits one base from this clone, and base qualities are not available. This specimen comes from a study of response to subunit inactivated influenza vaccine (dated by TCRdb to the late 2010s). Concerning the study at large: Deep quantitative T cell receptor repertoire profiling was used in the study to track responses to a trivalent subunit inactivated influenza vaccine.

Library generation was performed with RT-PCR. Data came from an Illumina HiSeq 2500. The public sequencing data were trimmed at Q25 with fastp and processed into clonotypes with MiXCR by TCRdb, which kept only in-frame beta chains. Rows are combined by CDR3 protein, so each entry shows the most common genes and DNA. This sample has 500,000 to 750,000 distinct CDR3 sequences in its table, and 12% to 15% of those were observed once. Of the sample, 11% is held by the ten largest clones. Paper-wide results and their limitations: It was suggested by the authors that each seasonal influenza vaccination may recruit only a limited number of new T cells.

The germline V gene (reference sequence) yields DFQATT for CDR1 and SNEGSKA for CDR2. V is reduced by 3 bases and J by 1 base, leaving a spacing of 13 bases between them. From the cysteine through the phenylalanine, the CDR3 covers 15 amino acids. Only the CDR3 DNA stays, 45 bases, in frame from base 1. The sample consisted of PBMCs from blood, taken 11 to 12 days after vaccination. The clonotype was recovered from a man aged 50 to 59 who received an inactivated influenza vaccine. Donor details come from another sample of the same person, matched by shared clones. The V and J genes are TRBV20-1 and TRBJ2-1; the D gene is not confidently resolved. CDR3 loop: CSASPPGRSYNEQFF. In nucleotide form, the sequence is TGCAGTGCTAGCCCTCCGGGCAGGTCCTACAATGAGCAGTTCTTC.